The source of this TCR beta chain is a study of CD8 T cells in ankylosing spondylitis. Study-wide points: From matched ankylosing spondylitis synovial fluid, disease-linked clones were reportedly recovered at significantly enriched levels. One TCR beta motif, made up of several highly homologous variants, appeared characteristic of ankylosing spondylitis blood.

Trimming shortened V by 4 bases and J by 4 bases, and 19 bases separated the two germline ends. CDR1 and CDR2 from the germline V gene are DFQATT and SNEGSKA (reference sequence). This CDR3 region has 15 residues. Each TCR beta library was made by quantitative 5'-RACE that incorporated molecular barcodes. From the 5' RACE reads, TCRdb called clonotypes with MiXCR, one entry per CDR3 protein. Of 700,000 or so distinct CDR3 sequences in the sample, about 20% were seen once. Notes on this clonotype: Antigen specificity is unknown.

The V gene is TRBV20-1, the J gene TRBJ1-1; D perhaps matches TRBD1 (6 bases). The sequencing input was blood, either unsorted or a sorted T cell fraction (not recorded which). This TCR derives from a male donor with ankylosing spondylitis. The CDR3 region is CSANPLGEGGTEAFF. The CDR3 region has the DNA TGCAGTGCTAACCCCCTTGGGGAGGGGGGCACTGAAGCTTTCTTT.